The clone carrying this TCR beta chain has more than one count but fewer than ten. What it binds is not known. The sample originates from a study of blood T cells in healthy people across ages. Study observations and caveats: The lack of PBMC sorting stopped any conclusive naive versus antigen-experienced comparison.

With a J-beta primer mix and a sample-barcoded 5' primer, a second PCR ran 7 to 11 cycles. Sequencing recovered at least 3 million CDR3-containing paired-end reads from each sample. TCRdb re-called the 5' RACE reads through MiXCR, storing one row per CDR3 protein. The table shows 1 million to 1.2 million distinct CDR3 sequences, with around two fifths occurring only once. The ends were cut back, 0 bases at V and 5 bases at J, with 10 bases in the middle. Per the germline V gene, CDR1 is DFQATT and CDR2 is SNEGSKA (reference sequence). This CDR3 is 13 amino acids long. Input material: blood. The clonotype originates from a man younger than 30 in good health. V usage is TRBV20-1 and J usage is TRBJ1-1; D gene unclear. CDR3 amino acids: CSARDSGGTEAFF. DNA for the CDR3: TGCAGTGCTAGAGATTCGGGTGGGACTGAAGCTTTCTTT.